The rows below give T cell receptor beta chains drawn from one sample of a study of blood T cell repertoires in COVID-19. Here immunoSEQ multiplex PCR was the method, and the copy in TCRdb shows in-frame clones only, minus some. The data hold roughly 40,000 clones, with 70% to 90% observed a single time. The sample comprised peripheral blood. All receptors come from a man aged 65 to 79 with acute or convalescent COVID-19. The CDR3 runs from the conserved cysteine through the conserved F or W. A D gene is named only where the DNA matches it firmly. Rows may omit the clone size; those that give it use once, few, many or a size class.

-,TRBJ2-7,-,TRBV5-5,CASSLLPIVDEQYF,TGTGCCAGCAGCTTGCTACCTATCGTCGACGAGCAGTACTTC
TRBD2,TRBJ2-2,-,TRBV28,CASRPLAGGLRELFF,TGTGCCAGCAGGCCTCTAGCGGGAGGGCTCCGGGAGCTGTTTTTT
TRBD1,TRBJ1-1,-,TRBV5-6,CASRSTGGTEAFF,TGTGCCAGCAGATCGACAGGGGGAACTGAAGCTTTCTTT
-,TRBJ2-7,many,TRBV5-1,CASSSDSNYEQYF,TGCGCCAGCAGCTCTGACAGTAACTACGAGCAGTACTTC
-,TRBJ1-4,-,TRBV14,CASSLLLPGADEKLFF,TGTGCCAGCAGCCTCCTCCTCCCAGGGGCGGATGAAAAACTGTTTTTT
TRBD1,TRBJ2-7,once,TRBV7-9,CASSTRQGPYEQYF,TGTGCCAGCAGCACCCGACAGGGCCCCTACGAGCAGTACTTC
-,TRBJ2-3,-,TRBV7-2,CASSVGGGQDTQYF,TGTGCCAGCAGCGTAGGGGGGGGGCAAGATACGCAGTATTTT
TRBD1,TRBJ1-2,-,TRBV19,CASSVPGQGNSLF,TGTGCCAGTAGTGTTCCGGGACAGGGGAATTCGCTCTTC
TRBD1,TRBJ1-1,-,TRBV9,CASSPRTRGLGDTEAFF,TGTGCCAGCAGCCCCCGGACCAGGGGGCTGGGGGACACTGAAGCTTTCTTT
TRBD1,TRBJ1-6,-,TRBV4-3,CASGQGAGVDNSPLHF,TGCGCCTCAGGACAGGGGGCTGGGGTGGATAATTCACCCCTCCACTTT
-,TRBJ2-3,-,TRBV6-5,CASTQGGTSTDTQYF,TGTGCCAGCACGCAGGGAGGTACTAGCACAGATACGCAGTATTTT
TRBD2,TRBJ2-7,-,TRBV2,CASSALRGSHEQYF,TGTGCCAGCAGTGCGTTGCGGGGGTCCCACGAGCAGTACTTC
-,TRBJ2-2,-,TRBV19,CASSIRGGDTGELFF,TGTGCCAGTAGTATAAGAGGGGGGGACACCGGGGAGCTGTTTTTT
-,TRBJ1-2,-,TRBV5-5,CASSLQGYYGYTF,TGTGCCAGCAGCTTGCAGGGTTACTATGGCTACACCTTC
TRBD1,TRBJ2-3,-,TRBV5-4,CASSLGQGMDTQYF,TGTGCCAGCAGCTTGGGACAGGGGATGGATACGCAGTATTTT
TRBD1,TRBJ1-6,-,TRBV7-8,CASSLEGTAVLNSPLHF,TGTGCCAGCAGCTTAGAGGGGACAGCGGTGTTAAATTCACCCCTCCACTTT
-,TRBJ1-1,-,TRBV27,CASSLESGDTEAFF,TGTGCCAGCAGTTTAGAGTCAGGGGACACTGAAGCTTTCTTT
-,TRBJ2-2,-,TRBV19,CASRREVNTGELFF,TGTGCCAGTCGGCGGGAAGTGAACACCGGGGAGCTGTTTTTT
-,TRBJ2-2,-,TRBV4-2,CASSPGDSGTGELFF,TGTGCCAGCAGCCCGGGGGACTCGGGAACCGGGGAGCTGTTTTTT